Following are 18 T cell receptor beta chains from one sample sequenced in a study of blood T cell repertoires in COVID-19. TCRdb keeps only in-frame clones here, not all; method: immunoSEQ multiplex PCR. The sample consists of approximately 180,000 clones, around 85% of them appearing once. The sample consisted of peripheral blood. These receptors came from a person between 65 and 79 years old with COVID-19, enrolled during active disease.

The rearrangement uses TRBV7-8 and TRBJ1-2, with D maybe TRBD1 (5 bases). This CDR3 comprises 14 residues. V was clipped by 7 bases and J by 4 bases, with 16 bases between them. Germline V gene lookup returns CDR1 SGHVS and CDR2 FQNEAQ. The CDR3 DNA sequence: TGTGCCAGCACCCCCCTGGGGCGAGGCTATGGCTACACCTTC. Its protein is CASTPLGRGYGYTF.

The rearrangement uses TRBV2 and TRBJ1-2; 7 bases map to TRBD1. The CDR3 totals 13 residues. In germline, CDR1 is SNHLY, CDR2 FYNNEI. Trimming took 5 bases from V and 6 from J; bases not matched to a gene: 6. Written as DNA, the CDR3 is TGTGCCAGCAGTTTTACAGGGGAGGATGGCTACACCTTC. This codes for CASSFTGEDGYTF.

This chain joins TRBV3-1 (or the pseudogene TRBV3-2) and TRBJ1-2; 9 bases are shared with TRBD1. The CDR3 contains 15 residues. V trimming: 4 bases; J trimming: 2 bases; junction bases outside the gene matches: 5. CDR1 LGHDT and CDR2 YNNKEL come from the germline V gene (reference sequence). CDR3 nucleotides: TGTGCCAGCAGCCCGGGGACAGGGTGGAACTATGGCTACACCTTC. Translation: CASSPGTGWNYGYTF.

The chain combines TRBV5-6 with TRBJ2-4, with TRBD1 matching over 9 bases. CDR1 is SGHDT and CDR2 is YYEEEE in the germline V gene. The CDR3 covers 15 residues. Trimming cost V 6 bases and J 0 bases; bases outside gene matches: 4. CDR3 in amino acids: CASTGQGQAKNIQYF. CDR3 nucleotide sequence: TGTGCCAGCACCGGACAGGGGCAAGCCAAAAACATTCAGTACTTC. Full variable domain (remainder filled in from reference TRBV5-6 and TRBJ2-4): DAGVTQSPTHLIKTRGQQVTLRCSPKSGHDTVSWYQQALGQGPQFIFQYYEEEERQRGNFPDRFSGHQFPNYSSELNVNALLLGDSALYLCASTGQGQAKNIQYFGAGTRLSVL.

This clone has just one count. The rearrangement links TRBV2 to TRBJ2-3; D may be TRBD2 (5 bases). Germline CDR1 is SNHLY and CDR2 is FYNNEI. V lost 2 bases and J lost 0, with 12 bases in between. The CDR3 contains 16 residues. Written as DNA, the CDR3 is TGTGCCAGCAGTGAAATGCGGCGGGCTAGCACAGATACGCAGTATTTT. Translation gives CASSEMRRASTDTQYF.

The V gene is TRBV10-3, the J gene TRBJ2-5, with 10 positions matching TRBD2. The trim removed 8 bases at V and 4 bases at J, leaving 4 bases unmatched. This CDR3 region has 13 residues. CDR1 and CDR2 from the germline V gene are ENHRY and SYGVKD. This CDR3 reads CAISGTSAETQYF. Here the CDR3 DNA reads TGTGCCATCTCGGGGACTAGCGCAGAGACCCAGTACTTC.

This chain uses TRBV15 with TRBJ1-1; 8 bases line up with TRBD1. Trimming at V came to 0 bases and at J to 4 bases, leaving 16 bases not matched to a gene. The CDR3 is 19 residues long. CDR1 and CDR2 from the germline V gene are LNHNV and YYDKDF (reference sequence). The CDR3 DNA is TGTGCCACCAGCAGAGATCTTGGACAGGGTGGATTGGTGGGCACTGAAGCTTTCTTT. As protein: CATSRDLGQGGLVGTEAFF. The full variable domain, its missing parts supplied by reference TRBV15 and TRBJ1-1, is DAMVIQNPRYQVTQFGKPVTLSCSQTLNHNVMYWYQQKSSQAPKLLFHYYDKDFNNEADTPDNFQSRRPNTSFCFLDIRSPGLGDTAMYLCATSRDLGQGGLVGTEAFFGQGTRLTVV.

This chain connects TRBV7-2 to TRBJ2-1; 8 bases agree with TRBD2. Trimming cost V 3 bases and J 8 bases; bases outside gene matches: 12. Germline V gives CDR1 SGHTA, CDR2 FQGNSA. The CDR3 spans 16 residues. The CDR3 spells CASSFRTSPIFHEQFF. The CDR3 nucleotides read TGTGCCAGCAGCTTCCGGACTAGCCCTATCTTCCATGAGCAGTTCTTC. The whole variable domain, filled in from reference TRBV7-2 and TRBJ2-1, reads GAGVSQSPSNKVTEKGKDVELRCDPISGHTALYWYRQSLGQGLEFLIYFQGNSAPDKSGLPSDRFSAERTGGSVSTLTIQRTQQEDSAVYLCASSFRTSPIFHEQFFGPGTRLTVL.

The genes are TRBV6-1 and TRBJ2-3; tentative D call: TRBD1 (6 bases). The CDR3 sequence is 17 residues long. Germline CDR1 and CDR2: MNHNS and SASEGT. Between the trimmed V and J ends, which lost 0 bases and 1 base, there was a span of 14 bases. Here the CDR3 reads CASSEASRGFRTDTQYF. Written as DNA, the CDR3 is TGTGCCAGCAGTGAAGCGTCGAGGGGGTTCCGCACAGATACGCAGTATTTT.

The count of this clone is one. The J gene is TRBJ2-3, the V gene TRBV6-2 or TRBV6-3; 9 bases are shared with TRBD2. The CDR3 is 13 amino acids. Germline-derived CDR1 and CDR2 are MNHEY and SVGEGT. With V trimmed by 6 bases and J by 9 bases, 7 bases remained unmatched. CDR3 loop: CASSSPSGVTQYF. In DNA form, the CDR3 reads TGTGCCAGCAGCTCACCTAGCGGGGTAACGCAGTATTTT.

This chain uses TRBV9 with TRBJ2-5; D is possibly TRBD2 (6 bases). The CDR3 totals 15 residues. Per germline, CDR1 SGDLS and CDR2 YYNGEE. Trimming left V 0 bases short and J 0 bases short, with 9 bases between. The CDR3 DNA follows: TGTGCCAGCAGCGTAGTTGGGGGGTACCAAGAGACCCAGTACTTC. It specifies CASSVVGGYQETQYF.

This clone has a handful of counts. This chain uses TRBV2 with TRBJ1-5; D unclear. V lost 2 bases and J 1 base, leaving 9 bases between the germline ends. Germline V gives CDR1 SNHLY, CDR2 FYNNEI. The CDR3 has 15 residues. This CDR3 reads CASSELGGSNQPQHF. The CDR3 nucleotides are TGTGCCAGCAGTGAATTGGGAGGGAGCAATCAGCCCCAGCATTTT.

V gene TRBV5-6 combines with J gene TRBJ1-2, with TRBD1 as a possible D gene (6 bases). This CDR3 is built from 13 residues. Trimming took 1 base from V and 4 from J, leaving 8 bases between them. Germline V lookup: CDR1 SGHDT, CDR2 YYEEEE. The CDR3: CASSLRQAYGYTF. CDR3 nucleotide sequence: TGTGCCAGCAGCTTGAGACAGGCCTATGGCTACACCTTC.

This chain joins TRBV9 and TRBJ2-3; tentatively, D is TRBD2 (6 bases). This CDR3 contains 19 residues. Trimming shortened V by 3 bases and J by 2 bases, and 25 bases separated the two germline ends. CDR1 and CDR2 from the germline V gene are SGDLS and YYNGEE. The CDR3 region has the DNA TGTGCCAGCAGCGGGCGTCCGGCTACTAGCTGGATTGTCACAGATACGCAGTATTTT. Translating gives CASSGRPATSWIVTDTQYF.

The CDR3 reads CASSSSGTATTGELFF. CDR3 DNA sequence: TGCGCCAGCAGCTCATCCGGGACAGCAACCACCGGGGAGCTGTTTTTT. The genes are TRBV5-1 and TRBJ2-2, with 7 bases aligning to TRBD1. This CDR3 contains 16 residues. V dropped 3 bases and J dropped 4; count of bases not matched to a gene: 9. From germline, CDR1 is SGHRS and CDR2 YFSETQ.

The genes are TRBV5-6 and TRBJ1-1; no definite D call. The germline V gene has CDR1 SGHDT and CDR2 YYEEEE. Trimming took off 0 bases at V and 0 bases at J, with 9 bases between the two ends. CDR3 size: 15 residues. The CDR3 here is CASSLVGGLNTEAFF. CDR3 bases: TGTGCCAGCAGCTTGGTCGGCGGATTGAACACTGAAGCTTTCTTT.

The CDR3 region is CASSLAGNEELFF. The CDR3 DNA reads TGTGCCAGCAGCTTAGCGGGTAACGAGGAGCTGTTTTTT. V and J are TRBV11-2 and TRBJ2-2; D remains unclear. The CDR3 loop spans 13 amino acids. Germline-derived CDR1 and CDR2 are SGHAT and FQNNGV. Trimming left V 1 base short and J 10 bases short, with 10 bases between.

This clone was observed a few times. The CDR3 spells CASSNPMRDNDYEQYF. Here the CDR3 DNA reads TGTGCCAGCAGCAATCCTATGAGGGACAACGACTACGAGCAGTACTTC. This sequence joins TRBV7-6 and TRBJ2-7, with D possibly matching TRBD1 (6 bases). The ends were cut back, 5 bases at V and 3 bases at J, with 20 bases in the middle. Germline V lookup: CDR1 SGHVS, CDR2 FNYEAQ. The CDR3 extends over 16 amino acids.